The entry that follows covers one TCR beta chain sequence. Its antigen is still unknown. The protocol was immunoSEQ multiplex PCR, while the TCRdb copy is restricted to in-frame clones and leaves out a portion. The repertoire holds tens of thousands of clones, with 60% to 75% as singletons. Germline V gene sequence: CDR1 KGHSH, CDR2 LQKENI. The CDR3 covers 15 residues. V gave up 2 bases and J gave up 2 bases, with 13 bases separating them. This entry belongs to a study of vaccination effects on CD4 cells after COVID-19. Cells that had been cultured for approximately ten days were the source of isolated CD4+ T cells.

The sequenced sample was CD4+ T cells from PBMCs cultured without peptide, obtained before COVID-19 vaccination. The origin of this receptor is a human donor who received a COVID-19 vaccine. The V gene is TRBV18, the J gene TRBJ2-7; D may correspond to TRBD1 or TRBD2 (5 bases each). The CDR3 here is CASSPTGTGTYEQYF. The CDR3 nucleotides are TGTGCCAGCTCACCAACCGGGACCGGAACCTACGAGCAGTACTTC.